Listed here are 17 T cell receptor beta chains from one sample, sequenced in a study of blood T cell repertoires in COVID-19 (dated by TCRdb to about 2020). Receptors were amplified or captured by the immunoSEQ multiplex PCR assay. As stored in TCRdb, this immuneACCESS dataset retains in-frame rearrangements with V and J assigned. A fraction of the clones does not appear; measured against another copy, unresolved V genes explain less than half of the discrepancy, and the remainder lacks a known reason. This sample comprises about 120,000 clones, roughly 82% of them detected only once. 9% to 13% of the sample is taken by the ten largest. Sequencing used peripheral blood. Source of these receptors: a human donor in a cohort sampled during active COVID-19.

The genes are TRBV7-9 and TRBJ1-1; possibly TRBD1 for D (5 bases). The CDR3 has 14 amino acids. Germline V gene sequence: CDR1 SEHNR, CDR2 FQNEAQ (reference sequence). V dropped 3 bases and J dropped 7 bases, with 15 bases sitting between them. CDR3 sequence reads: CASSLGEGNYEAFF. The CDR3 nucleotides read TGTGCCAGCAGCTTGGGGGAGGGGAATTATGAAGCTTTCTTT.

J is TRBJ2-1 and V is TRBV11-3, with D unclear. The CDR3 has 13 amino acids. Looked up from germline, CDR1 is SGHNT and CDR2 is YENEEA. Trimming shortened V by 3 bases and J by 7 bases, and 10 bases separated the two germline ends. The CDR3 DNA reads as TGTGCCAGCAGCTTTTGGCAGTCGAATGAGCAGTTCTTC. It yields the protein CASSFWQSNEQFF.

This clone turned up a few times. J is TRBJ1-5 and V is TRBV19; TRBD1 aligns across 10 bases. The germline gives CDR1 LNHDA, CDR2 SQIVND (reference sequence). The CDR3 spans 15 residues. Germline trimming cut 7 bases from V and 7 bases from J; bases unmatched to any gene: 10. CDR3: CASTGTGDQRQPQHF. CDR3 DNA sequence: TGTGCCAGTACCGGGACAGGGGATCAAAGGCAGCCCCAGCATTTT.

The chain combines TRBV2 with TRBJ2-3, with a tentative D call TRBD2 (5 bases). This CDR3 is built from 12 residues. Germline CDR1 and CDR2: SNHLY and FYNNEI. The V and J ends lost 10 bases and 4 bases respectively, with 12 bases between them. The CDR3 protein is CATSSPPDTQYF. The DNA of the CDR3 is TGTGCCACCTCTAGCCCCCCAGATACGCAGTATTTT. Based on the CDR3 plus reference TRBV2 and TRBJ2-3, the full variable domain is EPEVTQTPSHQVTQMGQEVILRCVPISNHLYFYWYRQILGQKVEFLVSFYNNEISEKSEIFDDQFSVERPDGSNFTLKIRSTKLEDSAMYFCATSSPPDTQYFGPGTRLTVL.

The CDR3 coding sequence is TGTGCCAGCAGCCTCAGGGGTGAGAATGAGCAGTTCTTC. It encodes CASSLRGENEQFF. The V gene is TRBV2, the J gene TRBJ2-1; possibly TRBD1 for D (6 bases). The V end lost 6 bases, the J end lost 7 bases, and 13 bases lay between the germline ends. The CDR3 has 13 residues. Germline CDR1 SNHLY, CDR2 FYNNEI.

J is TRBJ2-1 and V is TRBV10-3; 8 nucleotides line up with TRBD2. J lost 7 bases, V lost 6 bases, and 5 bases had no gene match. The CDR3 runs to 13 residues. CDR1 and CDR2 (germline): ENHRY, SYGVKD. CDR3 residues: CAISGGAVNEQFF. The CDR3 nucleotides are TGTGCCATCAGCGGGGGGGCAGTGAATGAGCAGTTCTTC.

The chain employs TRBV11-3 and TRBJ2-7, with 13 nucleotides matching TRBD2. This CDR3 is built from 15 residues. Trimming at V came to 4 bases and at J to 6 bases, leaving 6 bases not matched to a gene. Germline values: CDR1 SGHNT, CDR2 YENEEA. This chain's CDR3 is CASSSGLAGVSEQYF. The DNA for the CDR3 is TGTGCCAGCAGCTCAGGACTAGCGGGGGTAAGCGAGCAGTACTTC.

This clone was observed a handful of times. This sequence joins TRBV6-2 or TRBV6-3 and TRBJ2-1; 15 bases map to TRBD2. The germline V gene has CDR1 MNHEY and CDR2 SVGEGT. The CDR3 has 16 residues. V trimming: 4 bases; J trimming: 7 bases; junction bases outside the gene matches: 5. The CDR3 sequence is CASSSRTSGGVNEQFF. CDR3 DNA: TGTGCCAGCAGTTCCCGGACTAGCGGGGGGGTAAATGAGCAGTTCTTC.

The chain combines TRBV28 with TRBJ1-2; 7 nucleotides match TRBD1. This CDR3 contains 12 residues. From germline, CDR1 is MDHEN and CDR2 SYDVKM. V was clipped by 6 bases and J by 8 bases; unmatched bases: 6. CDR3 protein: CASSGTAGGYTF. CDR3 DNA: TGTGCCAGCAGCGGGACAGCCGGGGGCTACACCTTC.

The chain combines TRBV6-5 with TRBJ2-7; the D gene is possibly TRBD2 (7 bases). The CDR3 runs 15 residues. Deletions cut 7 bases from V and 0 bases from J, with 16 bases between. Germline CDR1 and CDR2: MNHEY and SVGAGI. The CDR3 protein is CASTRTAGSSYEQYF. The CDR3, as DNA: TGTGCCAGCACCAGGACAGCGGGAAGCTCCTACGAGCAGTACTTC.

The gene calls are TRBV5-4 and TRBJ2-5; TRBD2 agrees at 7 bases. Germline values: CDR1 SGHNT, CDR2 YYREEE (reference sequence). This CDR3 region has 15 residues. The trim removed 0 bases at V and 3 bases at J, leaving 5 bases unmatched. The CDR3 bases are TGTGCCAGCAGCTTGGGGGAGGGGTTTAAAGAGACCCAGTACTTC. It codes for CASSLGEGFKETQYF.

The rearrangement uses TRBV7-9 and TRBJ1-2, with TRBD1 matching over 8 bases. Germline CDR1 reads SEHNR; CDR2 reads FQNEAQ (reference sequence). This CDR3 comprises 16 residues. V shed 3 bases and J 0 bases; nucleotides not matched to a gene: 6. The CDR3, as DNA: TGTGCCAGCAGCTTCTCGGACAGGGCAACTAACTATGGCTACACCTTC. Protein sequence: CASSFSDRATNYGYTF.

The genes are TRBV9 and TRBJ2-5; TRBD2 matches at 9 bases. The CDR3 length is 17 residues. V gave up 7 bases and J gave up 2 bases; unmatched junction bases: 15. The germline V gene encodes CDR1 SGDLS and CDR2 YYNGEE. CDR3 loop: CASSRVAGATGQETQYF. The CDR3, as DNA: TGTGCCAGCTCTAGGGTAGCGGGGGCCACCGGACAAGAGACCCAGTACTTC.

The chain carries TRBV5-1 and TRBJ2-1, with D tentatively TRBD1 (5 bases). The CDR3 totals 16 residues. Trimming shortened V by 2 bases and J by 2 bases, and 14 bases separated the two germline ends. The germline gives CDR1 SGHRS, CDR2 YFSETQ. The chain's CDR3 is CASSFRQGEAYNEQFF. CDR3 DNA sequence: TGCGCCAGCAGCTTCCGCCAGGGTGAAGCCTACAATGAGCAGTTCTTC.

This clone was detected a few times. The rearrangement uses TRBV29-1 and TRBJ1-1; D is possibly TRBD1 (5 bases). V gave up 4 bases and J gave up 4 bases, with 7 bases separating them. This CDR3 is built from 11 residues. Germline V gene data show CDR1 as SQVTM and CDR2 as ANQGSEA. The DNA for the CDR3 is TGCAGCGTTGGCGGGGGCACTGAAGCTTTCTTT. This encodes CSVGGGTEAFF.

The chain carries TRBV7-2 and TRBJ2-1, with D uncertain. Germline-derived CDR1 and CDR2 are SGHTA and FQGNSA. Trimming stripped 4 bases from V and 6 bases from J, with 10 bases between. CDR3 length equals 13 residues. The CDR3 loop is CASSSLYGNEQFF. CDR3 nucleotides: TGTGCCAGCAGCTCCCTATACGGCAATGAGCAGTTCTTC.

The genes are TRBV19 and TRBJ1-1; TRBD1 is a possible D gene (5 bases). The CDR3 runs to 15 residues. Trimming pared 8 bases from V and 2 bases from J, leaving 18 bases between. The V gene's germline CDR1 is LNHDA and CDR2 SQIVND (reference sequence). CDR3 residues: CASGAGSLGNTEAFF. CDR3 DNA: TGTGCCAGTGGGGCCGGGTCTCTTGGTAACACTGAAGCTTTCTTT.